The present T cell receptor beta chain was sequenced within a study of blood T cells in healthy people across ages (dated by TCRdb to 2014 to 2015). As for the study more broadly: Template switching captured roughly one uniquely barcoded TCR beta cDNA molecule per two T cells in model experiments. The study measured age-related changes in TCR beta repertoire diversity using deep sequencing normalized with unique cDNA molecular identifiers. To avoid experimental bias, donors of different ages were distributed randomly across sequencing lanes. Four age groups were formed from the donors: young (average about 17 years), middle-aged (around 40), aged (approximately 60) and long-lived (82). For two donors (one aged 18 to 29 and one aged 80 or older), the study analyzed two additional independent replicas of 1 million unique cDNA reads from the same blood draw.

Donors were roughly 40 systemically healthy Caucasian individuals from Russia aged roughly 6 to 90 years. Roughly 11 milliliters of peripheral blood were drawn from each donor into EDTA-treated Vacutainer tubes. Ficoll-Paque density-gradient centrifugation was used to isolate PBMCs, with at least 6.5 million per sample. Trizol reagent was used to extract total RNA from the PBMCs, yielding at least 6 micrograms per sample. For every donor, an aliquot of PBMCs went through flow cytometry to measure the percentages of naive CD45RAhigh/CD27high T cells. Comments on this clonotype: Which antigen it targets is not known. No much larger clonotype is one base removed from it; base qualities were not supplied.

On the study overall, not on this receptor specifically: As age increased, observed TCR beta diversity per million T cells dropped in a roughly linear way, and a significant reduction was already evident by age 40. The percentage of naive T cells measured by flow cytometry correlated strongly with observed TCR beta diversity. Compared with the aged group, more naive CD4+ T cells, fewer expanded clones and increased TCR diversity were shown by the long-lived group, suggesting age selection. Donor CMV infection status was unknown, potentially confounding age-related changes in expanded clonotypes. Estimates of total diversity based on one million sequenced T cells were regarded as lower bounds and as underestimates. Since profiling was done on bulk unsorted PBMCs, naive and antigen-experienced compartments could not be conclusively compared.

Libraries were built with 5' RACE. The reads were generated on an Illumina HiSeq 2500. A second roughly 6 to 11 cycle PCR used a sample-barcoded 5' primer and a J-beta primer mix. A template-switch 5' adaptor carrying 12 random nucleotides introduced a unique molecular identifier onto each TCR beta cDNA molecule. Each sample yielded at least 3 million CDR3-containing paired-end reads. The Mint cDNA synthesis kit, primed by a TRBC-specific oligonucleotide, was used to synthesize first-strand cDNA from all RNA. Following uracil-DNA glycosylase treatment, all cDNA underwent a first 18-cycle PCR with the universal primers M1SS and BC2_uni_R. In the authors' own workflow: For normalization, 1 million high-quality reads were randomly selected from each sample, with every read carrying a distinct molecular identifier. Reads with shared molecular identifiers were discarded instead of being binned into consensus sequences. CDR3 identification, clonotype clustering and error correction used MiTCR with a Q25 quality threshold and the strictest error-elimination algorithm. A nonparametric unseen species model with Euler transformation was used to estimate a lower bound on total TCR beta diversity. TCRdb trimmed the raw reads at Q25, called clones with MiXCR and kept productive beta chains. Every entry covers one CDR3 protein and lists the most common genes and DNA from its rows. V and J calls and clone size were set by TCRdb, not the authors. The sample table records 1.5 million to 1.8 million distinct CDR3 sequences; 35% to 45% of these occur just once. 4% of the sample rests with the top ten.

The sequence came from a woman younger than 30 in good health. Sequencing was done on a sample of blood.

The CDR3 corresponds to CASSFGQAYQETQYF. The DNA sequence is given as TGCGCCAGCAGCTTCGGACAGGCGTACCAAGAGACCCAGTACTTC. The rearrangement joined TRBV5-1 to TRBJ2-5, and 7 junction bases match TRBD1. Via the germline V gene, CDR1 is SGHRS and CDR2 YFSETQ. The junction shows trimming of 2 bases on V and 0 bases on J, and the gene matches do not reach 4 bases of it. The CDR3 covers 15 residues, taking in both the cysteine and the phenylalanine. Left in the record is the CDR3 DNA by itself, 45 bases read in frame from the first base.